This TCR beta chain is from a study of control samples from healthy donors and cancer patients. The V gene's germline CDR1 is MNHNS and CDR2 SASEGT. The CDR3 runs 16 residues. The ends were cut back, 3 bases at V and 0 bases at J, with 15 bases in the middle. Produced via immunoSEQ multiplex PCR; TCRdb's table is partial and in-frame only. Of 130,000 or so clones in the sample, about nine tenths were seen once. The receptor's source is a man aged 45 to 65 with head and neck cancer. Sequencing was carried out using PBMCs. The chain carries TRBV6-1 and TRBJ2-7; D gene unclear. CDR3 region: CASSDSSRLNSYEQYF. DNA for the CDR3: TGTGCCAGCAGTGATTCGAGCCGACTTAACTCCTACGAGCAGTACTTC.